The 15 T cell receptor beta chains below come from one sample, sequenced in a study of cytomegalovirus exposure and HLA in healthy donors. PCR amplification relied on 60 Vbeta primers (plus 13 Jbeta primers). Data came from immunoSEQ multiplex PCR; TCRdb stores just in-frame clones and leaves some out. Counted here are some 81,000 clones, approximately 77% occurring once; the ten biggest clones make up around 10%. Sequencing used PBMCs. These receptors all come from a woman aged 40 to 49 in good health and CMV-seropositive.

V usage is TRBV2 and J usage is TRBJ1-4; D perhaps matches TRBD1 (6 bases). Germline V CDR1 and CDR2: SNHLY, FYNNEI. Trimming took off 6 bases at V and 1 base at J, with 9 bases between the two ends. This CDR3 contains 14 residues. The CDR3 loop is CASSPRGTNEKLFF. CDR3 DNA: TGTGCCAGCAGCCCCAGGGGAACTAATGAAAAACTGTTTTTT. The full variable domain, completed using reference TRBV2 and TRBJ1-4, is EPEVTQTPSHQVTQMGQEVILRCVPISNHLYFYWYRQILGQKVEFLVSFYNNEISEKSEIFDDQFSVERPDGSNFTLKIRSTKLEDSAMYFCASSPRGTNEKLFFGSGTQLSVL.

This rearrangement joins TRBV27 to TRBJ2-7; tentatively, D is TRBD1 (6 bases). The CDR3 runs 14 residues. CDR1 and CDR2 (germline): MNHEY, SMNVEV (reference sequence). V shed 3 bases and J shed 0 bases, with 9 bases lying between them. The CDR3 nucleotides read TGTGCCAGCAGTTTGAAGGGGGACTCCTACGAGCAGTACTTC. This codes for CASSLKGDSYEQYF.

This rearrangement joins TRBV11-2 to TRBJ2-3; D remains ambiguous. The germline V gene has CDR1 SGHAT and CDR2 FQNNGV. The CDR3 totals 15 residues. Trimming stripped 1 base from V and 2 bases from J, with 10 bases between. CDR3 DNA: TGTGCCAGCAGCTTAGCCCAAACTGTCACAGATACGCAGTATTTT. Translating it yields CASSLAQTVTDTQYF. The full variable domain, in which reference TRBV11-2 and TRBJ2-3 provide the parts outside the CDR3, is EAGVAQSPRYKIIEKRQSVAFWCNPISGHATLYWYQQILGQGPKLLIQFQNNGVVDDSQLPKDRFSAERLKGVDSTLKIQPAKLEDSAVYLCASSLAQTVTDTQYFGPGTRLTVL.

This clone was seen a few times. The chain carries TRBV30 and TRBJ2-2; 12 positions match TRBD2. The CDR3 length is 13 residues. The V segment lost 4 bases and the J segment 6 bases; nucleotides outside the gene matches: 0. The germline V gene has CDR1 GTSNPN and CDR2 SVGIG (reference sequence). The CDR3 loop is CAWTSGGAGELFF. CDR3 bases: TGTGCCTGGACTAGCGGGGGGGCCGGGGAGCTGTTTTTT.

CDR3 region: CASSSAASYNEQFF. The CDR3 DNA sequence: TGTGCCAGCAGTTCCGCAGCGAGCTACAATGAGCAGTTCTTC. The J gene is TRBJ2-1, the V gene TRBV28, with D uncertain. CDR1 is MDHEN and CDR2 is SYDVKM in the germline V gene. The V end lost 4 bases, the J end lost 3 bases, and 10 bases lay between the germline ends. This CDR3 is 14 amino acids long.

The gene calls are TRBV27 and TRBJ1-5; TRBD1 is a possible D gene (5 bases). Germline V lookup: CDR1 MNHEY, CDR2 SMNVEV (reference sequence). The V end lost 3 bases, the J end lost 3 bases, and 12 bases lay between the germline ends. The CDR3 is made up of 15 amino acids. In DNA form, the CDR3 reads TGTGCCAGCAGTTTCTCGACAGAACCCAATCAGCCCCAGCATTTT. It codes for CASSFSTEPNQPQHF.

The chain combines TRBV19 with TRBJ1-5, with D uncertain. This CDR3 spans 15 amino acids. Germline V CDR1 and CDR2: LNHDA, SQIVND (reference sequence). Deletions cut 7 bases from V and 2 bases from J, with 15 bases between. The CDR3, as DNA: TGTGCCAGTAAAGTGGAGAGTCGTGGCAATCAGCCCCAGCATTTT. Its translation: CASKVESRGNQPQHF.

The chain joins TRBV13 to TRBJ2-3; TRBD2 agrees at 9 bases. The CDR3 spans 20 residues. Germline V gene sequence: CDR1 PRHDT, CDR2 FYEKMQ (reference sequence). The junction had 21 bases not matched to a gene; V was cut back by 3 bases and J by 5 bases. The CDR3 bases are TGTGCCAGCAGCTTGGATCGCGAGCGGGAGGCCCGGGGGAGTGGAGATACGCAGTATTTT. Translated, it gives CASSLDREREARGSGDTQYF.

The V call is TRBV2, the J call TRBJ1-1; D may be TRBD1 (6 bases). The CDR3 loop spans 14 amino acids. The germline V gene encodes CDR1 SNHLY and CDR2 FYNNEI. V was shortened by 4 bases and J by 2 bases, with 11 bases between the two germline ends. The CDR3 sequence is CASSVTQGNTEAFF. In DNA, the CDR3 is TGTGCCAGCAGTGTAACACAGGGCAACACTGAAGCTTTCTTT.

This clone was counted only a few times. This rearrangement joins TRBV7-2 to TRBJ2-2, with D perhaps TRBD1 (6 bases). The CDR3 is 15 amino acids. Trimming took off 2 bases at V and 4 bases at J, with 11 bases between the two ends. Germline assignment: CDR1 SGHTA and CDR2 FQGNSA. CDR3 bases: TGTGCCAGCAGCTTATATGGACAGTCCACCGGGGAGCTGTTTTTT. Protein product: CASSLYGQSTGELFF.

Only one count was recorded for this clone. This sequence joins TRBV7-9 and TRBJ1-5; unclear D gene. The CDR3 extends over 16 amino acids. Germline CDR1 reads SEHNR; CDR2 reads FQNEAQ (reference sequence). V was pared by 0 bases and J by 1 base, with 10 bases between. The CDR3 DNA follows: TGTGCCAGCAGCTTAGCTCGGGGTGCCAGCAATCAGCCCCAGCATTTT. This gives the protein CASSLARGASNQPQHF.

The CDR3 bases are TGTGCCAGTCACCGGGACAGAAATCAGCCCCAGCATTTT. It is translated as CASHRDRNQPQHF. This sequence joins TRBV19 and TRBJ1-5; 7 bases fit TRBD1. The CDR3 covers 13 residues. Germline V gene lookup returns CDR1 LNHDA and CDR2 SQIVND (reference sequence). V lost 8 bases, J lost 4 bases, and 5 bases stayed unmatched. The variable domain in full, completed from reference TRBV19 and TRBJ1-5, reads DGGITQSPKYLFRKEGQNVTLSCEQNLNHDAMYWYRQDPGQGLRLIYYSQIVNDFQKGDIAEGYSVSREKKESFPLTVTSAQKNPTAFYLCASHRDRNQPQHFGDGTRLSIL.

The chain has TRBV27 and TRBJ2-1; a possible D gene is TRBD1 (5 bases). Trimming stripped 3 bases from V and 8 bases from J, with 17 bases between. Looked up from germline, CDR1 is MNHEY and CDR2 is SMNVEV (reference sequence). The CDR3 loop spans 15 amino acids. This chain's CDR3 is CASSFTSGRVDEQFF. The CDR3 nucleotides are TGTGCCAGCAGTTTCACATCCGGCAGGGTCGATGAGCAGTTCTTC.

This rearrangement joins TRBV4-3 to TRBJ2-2, with a tentative D call TRBD2 (5 bases). Trimming pared 4 bases from V and 7 bases from J, leaving 19 bases between. The CDR3 runs to 16 residues. Germline values: CDR1 LGHNA, CDR2 YSLEER. The CDR3 coding sequence is TGCGCCAGCAGCCCGCAGGTAGCCGAGGGTCGCGGGGAGCTGTTTTTT. This codes for CASSPQVAEGRGELFF.

The chain couples TRBV18 to TRBJ2-5; 9 bases are a match to TRBD2. The V gene end was trimmed by 0 bases and the J gene end by 5 bases; junction bases not matched to a gene: 7. Per the germline V gene, CDR1 is KGHSH and CDR2 is LQKENI. CDR3 length: 16 amino acids. The CDR3 DNA is TGTGCCAGCTCACCACCCAAAGCGGGAGGTCGGGAGACCCAGTACTTC. Amino acids: CASSPPKAGGRETQYF.